These T cell receptor beta chains were read from a single sample in a study of CXCR3-negative and CXCR3-positive naive CD8 T cells. TCRdb reprocessed the 5' RACE reads and stores each CDR3 protein as one record, lacking DNA. This repertoire comprises around 92,000 distinct CDR3 sequences; its ten largest clones make up approximately 1.5%. Sequencing was done on a sample of naive CXCR3- CD8+ T cells from blood. Receptors were obtained from a human donor in good health. Some clones in this sample may be carry-over from other donors' samples. Both conserved end residues are part of each CDR3.

TRBV20-1	TRBJ1-2	CSARDLVNYGYTF
TRBV5-5	TRBJ1-1	CASSLDTGNMNTEAFF
TRBV20-1	TRBJ2-1	CSASLPERGNEQFF
TRBV29-1	TRBJ1-2	CSAGPGGYGYTF
TRBV29-1	TRBJ1-3	CSVALGGGATGNTIYF
TRBV12-3/TRBV12-4	TRBJ1-2	CASSYQGAYYGYTF
TRBV7-9	TRBJ2-2	CASSLSGANTGELFF
TRBV14	TRBJ1-2	CASSQLRESHLYGYTF
TRBV20-1	TRBJ2-3	CSARDRELGRTVKRKTDTQYF
TRBV27	TRBJ2-1	CASSYFRGAPFF
TRBV7-2	TRBJ2-1	CASSLSAGGNEQFF
TRBV7-3	TRBJ2-5	CASSLACGNAQYF
TRBV4-2	TRBJ2-2	CASSQETSGGTGELFF
TRBV11-2	TRBJ2-3	CASSLLAGLLTDTQYF